This T cell receptor beta chain came from a study of chemoradiotherapy in HPV16-positive cancers. The repertoire was sequenced with immunoSEQ multiplex PCR; TCRdb's copy has only in-frame clones and lacks some. The sample comprises about 17,000 clones, just under 90% of which are singletons, and more than 2% rests with the top ten. Repertoires were sampled repeatedly during chemoradiotherapy. With 0 bases clipped from V and 4 bases from J, the junction kept 1 base outside the gene matches. This CDR3 contains 15 residues. In germline, CDR1 is SGHRS, CDR2 YFSETQ. The rearrangement links TRBV5-1 to TRBJ2-5; 12 nucleotides match TRBD2. The source was blood, collected from a patient who underwent chemoradiotherapy. The sequence was collected from a human donor with HPV-associated anogenital cancer. CDR3 sequence: CASSLETSGGETQYF. The CDR3 nucleotides are TGCGCCAGCAGCTTGGAGACTAGCGGGGGAGAGACCCAGTACTTC.